The source of this T cell receptor (beta chain) is a study of CD4 T cells in relation to SARS-CoV-2 and coronaviruses. Before the COVID-19 pandemic, during about 2011-2019, CD4+ T cells were taken from unexposed donors. The method was immunoSEQ multiplex PCR; TCRdb's version includes in-frame clones alone and lacks a portion of them. The sample records about 59,000 clones, roughly 88% being singletons. The V end lost 0 bases, the J end lost 8 bases, and 14 bases lay between the germline ends. This CDR3 spans 15 amino acids. Germline lookup yields CDR1 SGHAT and CDR2 FQNNGV. There are a few counts of this clone.

The TCR was taken from a human donor in good health. This rearrangement joins TRBV11-2 to TRBJ2-1, with D uncertain. The sequenced sample consisted of memory CD4+ T cells from PBMCs. The CDR3 here is CASSLEVGWVHEQFF. CDR3 DNA sequence: TGTGCCAGCAGCTTAGAAGTTGGTTGGGTGCATGAGCAGTTCTTC.